This TCR beta chain was sequenced in a study of T-cell memory formation after mild COVID-19. Study overall: Clusters were largely donor specific. Study-wide points: CD4+ contracting clones lay mainly in CM and EM, CD8+ ones in EMRA. Pre-infection memory contained some responding clones, which suggested that cross-reactive memory had joined. Confirmation was lacking for SARS-CoV-2 specificity of second-wave clones that peaked on day 37.

With respect to this clonotype: Its specificity is not known.

TCRdb reprocessed the 5' RACE reads with MiXCR, giving one entry per CDR3 protein. The sample has over 300,000 distinct CDR3 sequences; 20% to 25% are singletons. V lost 6 bases and J lost 4, with 9 bases in between. This CDR3 spans 12 amino acids. Germline V gene data show CDR1 as MNHNS and CDR2 as SASEGT. Sequencing was done on a sample of PBMCs or a T cell subset sorted from them (not recorded which). This receptor was identified in a man aged 18 to 30 who had mild COVID-19 (a few samples of this study predate the infection). Cell type and time point are not known. The chain couples TRBV6-1 to TRBJ2-5; unclear D gene. As DNA, the CDR3 is TGTGCCAGCAGCGCGGAATCAGAGACCCAGTACTTC. As protein: CASSAESETQYF.